This T cell receptor (beta chain) originates from a study of shared clonotypes between healthy human individuals. Original methodology: Filtering differed for immunoSEQ, which gave only junction sequences without quality scores. Sequencing used immunoSEQ multiplex PCR; TCRdb keeps in-frame clones, though not all of them. That table furnishes V, J and clone size, whereas the DNA furnished D and trimming. The table has about 690,000 clones, about 90% seen once. CDR1 SGHKS and CDR2 YYEKEE come from the germline V gene (reference sequence). V dropped 4 bases and J dropped 8; count of bases not matched to a gene: 8. The CDR3 length is 14 residues.

The chain is built from TRBV5-5 and TRBJ2-1; TRBD2 matches 8 bases. This clonotype was sampled from a man in his late teens or twenties in good health. Some clones in this sample may be carry-over from other donors' samples. The sample comprised memory CD8+ T cells from PBMCs. The subset was: CD45RO+ cells pooled with CCR7-negative TemRA cells. The CDR3, as DNA: TGTGCCAGCAGCCCGGGGACTAGTAATTATGAGCAGTTCTTC. It translates to CASSPGTSNYEQFF.